This T cell receptor (beta chain) was captured in a study of neurological immune-mediated disorders. Trimming removed 3 bases from V and 5 bases from J; junction bases left unmatched: 4. The germline V gene encodes CDR1 LGHDT and CDR2 YNNKEL (reference sequence). The CDR3 length is 14 residues. This clonotype was counted ten times or more. The cDNA was generated through 5'RACE incorporating 10-nucleotide random UMIs. TCRdb re-called the 5' RACE reads with MiXCR, one entry per CDR3 protein. Seen here are about 24,000 distinct CDR3 sequences, approximately 13% observed once, and the top ten hold about 5.5%. Time point here: technical triplicate 1. The sorted-subset TCR libraries were prepared using about a million CD4+ or CD8+ T cells as the starting material.

The V call is TRBV3-1, the J call TRBJ2-1; 7 nucleotides line up with TRBD2. Sequenced material: CD4+ T cells from blood. This sequence was found in a female donor with HTLV-1-associated myelopathy (HAM/TSP). The CDR3 reads CASSQGLSNNEQFF. The CDR3, as DNA: TGTGCCAGCAGCCAGGGACTAAGTAACAATGAGCAGTTCTTC.